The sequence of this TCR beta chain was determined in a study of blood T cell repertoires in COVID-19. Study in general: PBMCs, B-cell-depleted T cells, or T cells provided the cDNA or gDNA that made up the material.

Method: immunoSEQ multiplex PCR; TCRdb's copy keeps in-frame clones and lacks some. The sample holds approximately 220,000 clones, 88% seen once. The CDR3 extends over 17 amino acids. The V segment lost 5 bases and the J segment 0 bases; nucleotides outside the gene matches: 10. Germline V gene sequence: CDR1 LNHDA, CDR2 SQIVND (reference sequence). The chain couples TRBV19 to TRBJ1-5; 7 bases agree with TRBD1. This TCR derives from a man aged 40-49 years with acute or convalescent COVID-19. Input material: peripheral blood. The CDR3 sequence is CASSWGRDRNSNQPQHF. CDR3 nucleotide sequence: TGTGCCAGTAGTTGGGGGCGGGACAGAAATAGCAATCAGCCCCAGCATTTT.